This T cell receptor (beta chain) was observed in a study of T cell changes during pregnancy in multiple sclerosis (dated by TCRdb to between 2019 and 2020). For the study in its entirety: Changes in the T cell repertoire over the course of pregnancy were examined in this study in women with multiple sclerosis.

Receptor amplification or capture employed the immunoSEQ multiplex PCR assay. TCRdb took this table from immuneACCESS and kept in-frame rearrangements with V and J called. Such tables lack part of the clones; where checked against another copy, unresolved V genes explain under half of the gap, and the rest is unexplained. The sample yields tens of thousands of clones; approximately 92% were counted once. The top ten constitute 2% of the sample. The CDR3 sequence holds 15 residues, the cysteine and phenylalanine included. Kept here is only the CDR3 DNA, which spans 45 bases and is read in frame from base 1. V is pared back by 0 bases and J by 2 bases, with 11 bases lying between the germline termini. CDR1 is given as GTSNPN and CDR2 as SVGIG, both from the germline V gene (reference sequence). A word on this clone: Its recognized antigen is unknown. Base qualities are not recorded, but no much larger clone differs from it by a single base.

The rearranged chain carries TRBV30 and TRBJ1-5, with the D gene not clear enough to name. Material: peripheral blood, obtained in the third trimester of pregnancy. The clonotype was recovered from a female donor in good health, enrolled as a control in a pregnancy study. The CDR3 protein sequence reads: CAWSVFGRGNQPQHF. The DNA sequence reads TGTGCCTGGAGTGTCTTCGGGAGGGGCAATCAGCCCCAGCATTTT. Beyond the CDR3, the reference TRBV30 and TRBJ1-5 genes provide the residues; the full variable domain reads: SQTIHQWPATLVQPVGSPLSLECTVEGTSNPNLYWYRQAAGRGLQLLFYSVGIGQISSEVPQNLSASRPQDRQFILSSKKLLLSDSGFYLCAWSVFGRGNQPQHFGDGTRLSIL.